What follows are 10 T cell receptor beta chains derived from one specimen sequenced in a study of CD8 T cells in Susac syndrome (dated by TCRdb to the late 2010s). To prepare the library, the immunoSEQ multiplex PCR assay was applied. RNA was extracted with the RNeasy kit and roughly 0.5 to 1 ug was reverse transcribed using random hexamers. In-frame beta chains were kept once TCRdb had trimmed the public reads at Q25 with fastp and called clones with MiXCR. Each CDR3 protein gets just one entry, which takes the most common genes and DNA from the rows behind it. For this sample the table gives under 200,000 distinct CDR3 sequences, of which around 95% were detected only once. Of the sample, 0.11% to 0.15% is held by the ten largest clones. Input material: CD4+ T cells from PBMCs. The source is a human donor in good health.

The chain combines TRBV28 with TRBJ2-1, with D tentatively TRBD1 (6 bases). The V gene's germline CDR1 is MDHEN and CDR2 SYDVKM. This CDR3 is 16 amino acids long. Trimming took off 6 bases at V and 3 bases at J, with 18 bases between the two ends. CDR3: CASRQPRGTLYNEQFF. CDR3 sequence (DNA): TGTGCCAGCAGGCAGCCGAGGGGGACCCTCTACAATGAGCAGTTCTTC.

The rearrangement links TRBV5-1 to TRBJ1-1, with D unclear. The CDR3 spans 16 residues. Trimming shortened V by 0 bases and J by 4 bases, and 16 bases separated the two germline ends. CDR1 SGHRS and CDR2 YFSETQ come from the germline V gene. The CDR3, as DNA: TGCGCCAGCAGCTTGGATGGAACCCCAACGGCCACTGAAGCTTTCTTT. It specifies CASSLDGTPTATEAFF.

CDR3 sequence reads: CASSRDGTGGYTF. The CDR3 bases are TGTGCCAGCAGCCGGGACGGAACGGGAGGCTACACCTTC. The rearrangement uses TRBV5-4 and TRBJ1-2, with D possibly being TRBD1 (5 bases). The CDR3 runs 13 residues. Trimming removed 4 bases from V and 8 bases from J, with 15 bases in between. Germline-derived CDR1 and CDR2 are SGHNT and YYREEE (reference sequence). Using reference TRBV5-4 and TRBJ1-2 for the parts outside the CDR3, the full variable domain is ETGVTQSPTHLIKTRGQQVTLRCSSQSGHNTVSWYQQALGQGPQFIFQYYREEENGRGNFPPRFSGLQFPNYSSELNVNALELDDSALYLCASSRDGTGGYTFGSGTRLTVV.

The rearrangement uses TRBV20-1 and TRBJ1-2; 7 bases are shared with TRBD1. The CDR3 is made up of 11 amino acids. Trimming removed 6 bases from V and 4 bases from J; junction bases left unmatched: 2. Germline CDR1 and CDR2: DFQATT and SNEGSKA (reference sequence). CDR3 residues: CSAEGAYGYTF. DNA for the CDR3: TGCAGTGCGGAGGGGGCCTATGGCTACACCTTC.

CDR3 amino acids: CASSRIPGTGVYEQYF. The CDR3 region has the DNA TGTGCCAGCAGCCGTATACCCGGGACAGGAGTCTACGAGCAGTACTTC. The chain links TRBV7-9 to TRBJ2-7, with 8 nucleotides matching TRBD1. The CDR3 spans 16 residues. Losses at the gene ends were 5 bases for V and 3 bases for J; bases not matched to a gene: 12. The germline V gene encodes CDR1 SEHNR and CDR2 FQNEAQ (reference sequence).

This chain joins TRBV28 and TRBJ2-7, with D hard to call. The germline gives CDR1 MDHEN, CDR2 SYDVKM. V was pared by 5 bases and J by 4 bases, with 3 bases between. CDR3 length equals 10 residues. Here the CDR3 DNA reads TGTGCCAGCAGTAGGTACGAGCAGTACTTC. Translating it yields CASSRYEQYF. Looking up the rest from reference TRBV28 and TRBJ2-7 gives the full variable domain: DVKVTQSSRYLVKRTGEKVFLECVQDMDHENMFWYRQDPGLGLRLIYFSYDVKMKEKGDIPEGYSVSREKKERFSLILESASTNQTSMYLCASSRYEQYFGPGTRLTVT.

V is TRBV15 and J is TRBJ1-2; D gene uncertain. Between the trimmed V and J ends, which lost 0 bases and 4 bases, there was a span of 6 bases. The CDR3 totals 13 residues. Germline V CDR1 and CDR2: LNHNV, YYDKDF (reference sequence). CDR3 in DNA: TGTGCCACCAGCAGAGAAATCAGCTATGGCTACACCTTC. Its protein is CATSREISYGYTF.

This chain connects TRBV15 to TRBJ2-5; D is undetermined. The CDR3 is 16 amino acids. Germline V gene data show CDR1 as LNHNV and CDR2 as YYDKDF (reference sequence). V was shortened by 0 bases and J by 4 bases, with 15 bases between the two germline ends. CDR3 amino acids: CATSRDLMGLTETQYF. As DNA, the CDR3 is TGTGCCACCAGCAGAGATTTGATGGGCCTGACAGAGACCCAGTACTTC.

CDR3 protein: CASTSTGGQTQYF. Written as DNA, the CDR3 is TGTGCCAGCACCTCGACAGGGGGCCAGACCCAGTACTTC. This sequence joins TRBV2 and TRBJ2-5, with 10 bases aligning to TRBD1. Germline values: CDR1 SNHLY, CDR2 FYNNEI. This CDR3 comprises 13 residues. Unmatched junction bases numbered 5, after V lost 7 bases and J lost 6 bases.

The V gene is TRBV20-1, the J gene TRBJ1-5, with D uncertain. CDR1 DFQATT and CDR2 SNEGSKA come from the germline V gene (reference sequence). Trimming pared 5 bases from V and 0 bases from J, leaving 8 bases between. The CDR3 totals 13 residues. The CDR3 nucleotides are TGCAGTGCTGCAAGAGATAGCAATCAGCCCCAGCATTTT. Translated, it gives CSAARDSNQPQHF.